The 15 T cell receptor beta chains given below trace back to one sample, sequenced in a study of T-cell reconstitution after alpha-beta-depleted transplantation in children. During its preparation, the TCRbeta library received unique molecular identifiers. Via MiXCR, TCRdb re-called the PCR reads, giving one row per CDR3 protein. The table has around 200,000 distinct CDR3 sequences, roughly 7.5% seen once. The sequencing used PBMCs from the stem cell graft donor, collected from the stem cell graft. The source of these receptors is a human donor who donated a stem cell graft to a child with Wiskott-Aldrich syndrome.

The CDR3 DNA reads as TGCAGCGTTGTTCCCGGGACTAGCCCCTACAATGAGCAGTTCTTC. Its translation is CSVVPGTSPYNEQFF. The chain couples TRBV29-1 to TRBJ2-1; TRBD2 matches 9 bases. CDR3 length: 15 amino acids. Germline V CDR1 and CDR2: SQVTM, ANQGSEA. J lost 2 bases, V lost 4 bases, and 6 bases had no gene match.

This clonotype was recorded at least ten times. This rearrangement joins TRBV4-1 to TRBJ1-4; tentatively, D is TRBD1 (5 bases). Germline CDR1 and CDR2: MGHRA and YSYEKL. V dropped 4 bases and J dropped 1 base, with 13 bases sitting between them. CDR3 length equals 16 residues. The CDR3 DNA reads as TGCGCCAGCAGCCGCAGCCTGACAGAAACTAATGAAAAACTGTTTTTT. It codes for CASSRSLTETNEKLFF.

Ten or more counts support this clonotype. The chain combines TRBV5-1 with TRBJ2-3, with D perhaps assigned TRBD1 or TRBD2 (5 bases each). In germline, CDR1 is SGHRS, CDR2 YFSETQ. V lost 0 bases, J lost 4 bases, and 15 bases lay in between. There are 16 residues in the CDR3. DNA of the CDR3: TGCGCCAGCAGCTTGGGGGACGATCGGGTCGCAGATACGCAGTATTTT. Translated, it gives CASSLGDDRVADTQYF.

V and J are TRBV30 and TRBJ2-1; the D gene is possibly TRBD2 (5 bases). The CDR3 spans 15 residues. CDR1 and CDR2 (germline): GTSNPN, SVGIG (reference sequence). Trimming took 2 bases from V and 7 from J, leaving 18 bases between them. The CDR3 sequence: CAWSPRPNSGNEQFF. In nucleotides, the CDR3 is TGTGCCTGGAGTCCCCGGCCCAATTCGGGGAATGAGCAGTTCTTC.

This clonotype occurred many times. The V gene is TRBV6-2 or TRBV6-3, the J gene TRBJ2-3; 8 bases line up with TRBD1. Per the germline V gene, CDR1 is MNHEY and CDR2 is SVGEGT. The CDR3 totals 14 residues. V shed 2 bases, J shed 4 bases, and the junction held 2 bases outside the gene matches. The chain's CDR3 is CASSYTGGADTQYF. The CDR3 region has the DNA TGTGCCAGCAGTTACACAGGGGGAGCAGATACGCAGTATTTT.

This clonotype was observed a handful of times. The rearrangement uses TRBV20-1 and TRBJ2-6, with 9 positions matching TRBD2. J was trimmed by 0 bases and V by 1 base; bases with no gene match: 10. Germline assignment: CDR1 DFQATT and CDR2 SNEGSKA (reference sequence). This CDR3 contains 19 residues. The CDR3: CSARVGPTSGFSGANVLTF. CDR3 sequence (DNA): TGCAGTGCTAGAGTCGGGCCGACTAGCGGCTTCTCTGGGGCCAACGTCCTGACTTTC.

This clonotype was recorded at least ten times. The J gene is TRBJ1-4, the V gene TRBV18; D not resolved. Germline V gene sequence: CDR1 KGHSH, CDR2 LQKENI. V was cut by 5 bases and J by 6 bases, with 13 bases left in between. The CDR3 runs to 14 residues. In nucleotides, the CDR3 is TGTGCCAGCTCAAAGACCAGGACCTATGAAAAACTGTTTTTT. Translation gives CASSKTRTYEKLFF.

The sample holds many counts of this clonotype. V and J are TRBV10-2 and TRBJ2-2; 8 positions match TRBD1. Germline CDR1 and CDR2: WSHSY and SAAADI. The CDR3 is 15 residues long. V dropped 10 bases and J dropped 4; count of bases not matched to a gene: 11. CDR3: CATSRDRLPTGELFF. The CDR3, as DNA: TGCGCCACCTCCCGGGACAGGTTACCCACCGGGGAGCTGTTTTTT.

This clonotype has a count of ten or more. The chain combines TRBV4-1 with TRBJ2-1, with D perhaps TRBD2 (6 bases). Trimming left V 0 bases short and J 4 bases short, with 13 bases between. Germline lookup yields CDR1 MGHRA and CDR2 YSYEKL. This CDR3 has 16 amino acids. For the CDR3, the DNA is TGCGCCAGCAGCCAAGATCCGGCGGGGCGATACAATGAGCAGTTCTTC. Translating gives CASSQDPAGRYNEQFF.

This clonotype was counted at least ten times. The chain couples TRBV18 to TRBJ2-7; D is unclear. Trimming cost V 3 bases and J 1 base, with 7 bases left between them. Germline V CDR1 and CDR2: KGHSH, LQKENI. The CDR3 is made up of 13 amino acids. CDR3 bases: TGTGCCAGCTCACCGGCAGGATCCTACGAGCAGTACTTC. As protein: CASSPAGSYEQYF.

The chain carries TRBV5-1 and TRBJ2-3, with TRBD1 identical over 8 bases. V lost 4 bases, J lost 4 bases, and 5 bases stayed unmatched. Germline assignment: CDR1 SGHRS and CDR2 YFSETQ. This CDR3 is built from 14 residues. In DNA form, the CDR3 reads TGCGCCAGCAGCCCCGGACAGGGATCAGATACGCAGTATTTT. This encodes CASSPGQGSDTQYF.

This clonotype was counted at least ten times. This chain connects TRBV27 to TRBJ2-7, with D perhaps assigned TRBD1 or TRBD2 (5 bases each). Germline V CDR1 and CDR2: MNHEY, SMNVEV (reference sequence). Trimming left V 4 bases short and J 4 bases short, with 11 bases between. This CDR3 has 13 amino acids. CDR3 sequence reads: CASSWDGGYEQYF. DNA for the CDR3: TGTGCCAGCAGTTGGGACGGTGGATACGAGCAGTACTTC.

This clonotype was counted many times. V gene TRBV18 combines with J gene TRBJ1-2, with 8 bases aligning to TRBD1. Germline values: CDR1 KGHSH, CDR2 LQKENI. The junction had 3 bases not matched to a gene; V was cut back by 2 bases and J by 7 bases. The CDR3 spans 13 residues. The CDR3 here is CASSPTGTGGYTF. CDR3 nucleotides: TGTGCCAGCTCACCAACAGGGACAGGTGGCTACACCTTC. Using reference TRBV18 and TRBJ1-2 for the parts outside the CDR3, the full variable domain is NAGVMQNPRHLVRRRGQEARLRCSPMKGHSHVYWYRQLPEEGLKFMVYLQKENIIDESGMPKERFSAEFPKEGPSILRIQQVVRGDSAAYFCASSPTGTGGYTFGSGTRLTVV.

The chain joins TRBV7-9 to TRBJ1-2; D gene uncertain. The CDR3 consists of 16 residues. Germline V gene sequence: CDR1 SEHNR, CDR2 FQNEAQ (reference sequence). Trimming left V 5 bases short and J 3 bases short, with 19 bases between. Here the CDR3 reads CASSLIPLGADYGYTF. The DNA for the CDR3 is TGTGCCAGCAGCCTAATCCCCTTGGGTGCAGACTATGGCTACACCTTC.

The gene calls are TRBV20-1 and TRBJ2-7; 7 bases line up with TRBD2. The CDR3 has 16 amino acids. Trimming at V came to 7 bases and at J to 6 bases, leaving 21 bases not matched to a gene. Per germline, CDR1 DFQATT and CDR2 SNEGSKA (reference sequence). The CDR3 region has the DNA TGCAGTGGATACCCTAGTGGGGCGGGAGTGTCCGGCGAGCAGTACTTC. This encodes CSGYPSGAGVSGEQYF.